Shown below are 3 T cell receptor beta chains from a single sample sequenced in a study of cytomegalovirus exposure and HLA in healthy donors. Use of 60 Vbeta and 13 Jbeta primers characterized the PCR. Clones were read by immunoSEQ multiplex PCR, and TCRdb kept only the in-frame ones, dropping some. Here the sample table reports approximately 140,000 clones. The sequencing sample was made of PBMCs. The receptors come from a woman in her late teens or twenties in good health and CMV-seronegative.

This chain connects TRBV18 to TRBJ2-3; 14 nucleotides align to TRBD2. The J segment lost 5 bases and the V segment lost 3 bases, leaving 4 bases of the junction unmatched. CDR3 length equals 16 residues. CDR1 and CDR2 (germline): KGHSH, LQKENI. The DNA of the CDR3 is TGTGCCAGCTCACCCGGACTAGCGGGAGGAATAGATACGCAGTATTTT. This codes for CASSPGLAGGIDTQYF.

The chain is built from TRBV7-6 and TRBJ2-1, with a weak D call TRBD2 (6 bases). Germline V gene data show CDR1 as SGHVS and CDR2 as FNYEAQ. V shed 1 base and J shed 2 bases, with 18 bases lying between them. This CDR3 has 18 residues. The CDR3 loop reads CASSLEVGGGVPYNEQFF. CDR3 DNA sequence: TGTGCCAGCAGCTTAGAGGTGGGGGGAGGAGTTCCCTACAATGAGCAGTTCTTC.

Written as DNA, the CDR3 is TGTGCCAGTAGTCCCTGGGGAGCGCCCCAAGGCGGGGAGCTGTTTTTT. Protein sequence: CASSPWGAPQGGELFF. The chain has TRBV19 and TRBJ2-2, with a possible D match to TRBD2 (5 bases). The germline CDR1 and CDR2 sequences are LNHDA and SQIVND (reference sequence). With 5 bases removed from V and 7 bases from J, the gap between germline ends came to 20 bases. This CDR3 region has 16 residues.